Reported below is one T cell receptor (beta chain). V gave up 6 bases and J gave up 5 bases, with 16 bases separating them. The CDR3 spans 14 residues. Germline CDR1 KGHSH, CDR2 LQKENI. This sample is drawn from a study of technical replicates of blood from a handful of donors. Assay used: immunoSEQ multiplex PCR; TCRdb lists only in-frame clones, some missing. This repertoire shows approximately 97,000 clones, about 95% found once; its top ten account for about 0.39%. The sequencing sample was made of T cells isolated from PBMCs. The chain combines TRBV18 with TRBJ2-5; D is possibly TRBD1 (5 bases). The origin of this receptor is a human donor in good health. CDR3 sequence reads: CASSPDVGPETQYF. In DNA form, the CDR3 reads TGTGCCAGCTCCCCTGACGTGGGGCCGGAGACCCAGTACTTC.